This is a list of T cell receptor beta chains from one sample in a study of cytomegalovirus exposure and HLA in healthy donors. This table comes from immunoSEQ multiplex PCR, and its TCRdb copy is limited to in-frame clones, with some not included. This sample yields some 140,000 clones, of which 66% are seen a single time; roughly 1.7% belongs to the top ten. The source material was PBMCs. The source of these receptors is a human donor in good health. CDR3s include the opening cysteine and the closing phenylalanine or tryptophan. The D gene is left open where the match is weak. Clone size appears in some rows only: once, few, many, or a class for an expanded clone.

D: TRBD1; V: TRBV29-1; J: TRBJ2-3; size: -; DNA: TGCAGCGCTGGGGACAGGGATACAGATACGCAGTATTTT; CDR3: CSAGDRDTDTQYF
D: -; V: TRBV5-3; J: TRBJ2-5; size: -; DNA: TGTGCCAGAAGCCAAGTAGGGGGGGGAGGCCGAGAGACCCAGTACTTC; CDR3: CARSQVGGGGRETQYF
D: -; V: TRBV18; J: TRBJ1-2; size: few; DNA: TGTGCCAGCTCACCTCCGAGGCGGGGCATAACCTATGGCTACACCTTC; CDR3: CASSPPRRGITYGYTF
D: TRBD1; V: TRBV5-1; J: TRBJ1-1; size: -; DNA: TGTGCCAGCAGCCGACGACAGGGGAGCACTGAAGCTTTCTTT; CDR3: CASSRRQGSTEAFF
D: -; V: TRBV25-1; J: TRBJ2-1; size: -; DNA: TGTGCCAGCAGTGAATTTGGTGGCGGAAGCTCCTACAATGAGCAGTTCTTC; CDR3: CASSEFGGGSSYNEQFF
D: TRBD2; V: TRBV2; J: TRBJ2-7; size: -; DNA: TGTGCCAGCAGTGAGCTGGGCCCATGGCGGGAGTGCGAGCAGTACTTC; CDR3: CASSELGPWRECEQYF
D: TRBD2; V: TRBV18; J: TRBJ2-2; size: -; DNA: TGTGCCAGCTCACCCGGGACTAGCGGGAGTGTCACCGGGGAGCTGTTTTTT; CDR3: CASSPGTSGSVTGELFF
D: TRBD2; V: TRBV5-4; J: TRBJ2-3; size: -; DNA: TGTGCCAGCAGCTTGGAGGCTAGCGGGAGGGGATCAGATACGCAGTATTTT; CDR3: CASSLEASGRGSDTQYF
D: -; V: TRBV7-3; J: TRBJ2-2; size: -; DNA: TGTGCCAGCAGCTTAACGGGGGCAAAGGGGCTGTTTTTT; CDR3: CASSLTGAKGLFF
D: -; V: TRBV7-3; J: TRBJ1-1; size: few; DNA: TGTGCCAGCAGCCGTAGAAGAAACACTGAAGCTTTCTTT; CDR3: CASSRRRNTEAFF
D: TRBD2; V: TRBV18; J: TRBJ2-5; size: -; DNA: TGTGCCAGCTCCCAAGCGGGAGGGCCCCAAGAGACCCAGTACTTC; CDR3: CASSQAGGPQETQYF
D: TRBD2; V: TRBV5-1; J: TRBJ2-3; size: -; DNA: TGCGCCAGCAGCTCCCGGACTAGCGGGAACGCAGATACGCAGTATTTT; CDR3: CASSSRTSGNADTQYF
D: TRBD2; V: TRBV6-5; J: TRBJ2-1; size: once; DNA: TGTGCCAGCAGTTACTCTAGCGGGAGGGCCAATGAGCAGTTCTTC; CDR3: CASSYSSGRANEQFF
D: -; V: TRBV6-5; J: TRBJ2-7; size: -; DNA: TGTGCCAGCACCACTAGTTCTCCCTACGAGCAGTACTTC; CDR3: CASTTSSPYEQYF
D: -; V: TRBV7-3; J: TRBJ2-7; size: few; DNA: TGTGCCAGCAGCTTAAGCGGGGGCAGAACCTACGAGCAGTACTTC; CDR3: CASSLSGGRTYEQYF
D: TRBD2; V: TRBV28; J: TRBJ2-7; size: few; DNA: TGTGCCAGCAGTCCGATAGGGCCCGGCGGGAGTACCTTC; CDR3: CASSPIGPGGSTF
D: TRBD2; V: TRBV28; J: TRBJ2-5; size: -; DNA: TGTGCCAGCAGTTCCGAGGGGGAGCGGGAGGGAATCAGCGGAGAGACCCAGTACTTC; CDR3: CASSSEGEREGISGETQYF
D: -; V: TRBV14; J: TRBJ1-4; size: -; DNA: TGTGCCAGCAGCCAAACGACAGGTGGGAATGAAAAACTGTTTTTT; CDR3: CASSQTTGGNEKLFF
D: TRBD2; V: TRBV25-1; J: TRBJ2-3; size: -; DNA: TGTGCCAGCAGTAAATCTAGCGGGAGAACAGATACGCAGTATTTT; CDR3: CASSKSSGRTDTQYF
D: TRBD1; V: TRBV5-1; J: TRBJ1-2; size: -; DNA: TGCGCCAGCAGCCCCGGACAGGGCTCGGGCTATGGCTACACCTTC; CDR3: CASSPGQGSGYGYTF
D: TRBD2; V: TRBV4-1; J: TRBJ2-1; size: -; DNA: TGCGCCAGCAGCCAAAATAGCGGGAGGAGTATGGAGCGCAATGAGCAGTTCTTC; CDR3: CASSQNSGRSMERNEQFF
D: TRBD2; V: TRBV5-8; J: TRBJ2-7; size: -; DNA: TGTGCCAGCAGCTTACGCGGTACTAGCGGGACGTGGTACGAGCAGTACTTC; CDR3: CASSLRGTSGTWYEQYF
D: -; V: TRBV28; J: TRBJ1-5; size: once; DNA: TGTGCCAGCAGTTTTGTGGGGACTTATCAGCCCCAGCATTTT; CDR3: CASSFVGTYQPQHF
D: TRBD2; V: TRBV5-1; J: TRBJ2-1; size: -; DNA: TGCGCCAGCAGTTCCTGGACTAGCCGGAACGAGCAGTTCTTC; CDR3: CASSSWTSRNEQFF
D: TRBD1; V: TRBV4-3; J: TRBJ1-1; size: once; DNA: TGCGCCAGCAGCCTAAGATCGGACAGGCACACTGAAGCTTTCTTT; CDR3: CASSLRSDRHTEAFF
D: -; V: TRBV27; J: TRBJ2-2; size: few; DNA: TGTGCCAGCAGTTTGGGGGCCGCCACCGGGGAGCTGTTTTTT; CDR3: CASSLGAATGELFF
D: -; V: TRBV6-1; J: TRBJ2-7; size: -; DNA: TGTGCCAGCAGTGTCCAGGACAGCTCCTACGAGCAGTACTTC; CDR3: CASSVQDSSYEQYF
D: TRBD2; V: TRBV15; J: TRBJ2-1; size: -; DNA: TGTGCCACCAGCAGTGATCAGAGCGGGGGGACACGGGATGAGCAGTTCTTC; CDR3: CATSSDQSGGTRDEQFF
D: -; V: TRBV7-9; J: TRBJ1-5; size: -; DNA: TGTGCCAGCAGCTTGGACAGTTCTAATCAGCCCCAGCATTTT; CDR3: CASSLDSSNQPQHF
D: TRBD1; V: TRBV2; J: TRBJ2-7; size: -; DNA: TGTGCCAGTATACCGGGACAGGACTCCCCTTTCTCCTACGAGCAGTACTTC; CDR3: CASIPGQDSPFSYEQYF
D: TRBD1; V: TRBV2; J: TRBJ2-1; size: -; DNA: TGTGCCAGCAGTATACAGGGGGCGAACTACAATGAGCAGTTCTTC; CDR3: CASSIQGANYNEQFF
D: -; V: TRBV5-6; J: TRBJ1-2; size: few; DNA: TGTGCCAGCAGCCACCGACAACGGCGCTATGGCTACACCTTC; CDR3: CASSHRQRRYGYTF
D: TRBD1; V: TRBV28; J: TRBJ1-2; size: few; DNA: TGTGCCACCGACAGGGACTATGGCTACACCTTC; CDR3: CATDRDYGYTF
D: -; V: TRBV28; J: TRBJ2-5; size: -; DNA: TGTGCCAGCAGCCCACCGTTCGGGCAAGGGCAGGGAGGCTATCAAGAGACCCAGTACTTC; CDR3: CASSPPFGQGQGGYQETQYF
D: -; V: TRBV28; J: TRBJ1-2; size: -; DNA: TGTGCCAGCAGTCCCGGGACTGGAAAGTCTAACTATGGCTACACCTTC; CDR3: CASSPGTGKSNYGYTF
D: TRBD1; V: TRBV11-3; J: TRBJ2-7; size: -; DNA: TGTGCCAGCAGCTTAGTGGACAGGGGCGATAGCTCCTACGAGCAGTACTTC; CDR3: CASSLVDRGDSSYEQYF
D: -; V: TRBV6-5; J: TRBJ2-4; size: -; DNA: TGTGCCAGCAGTCCCCCAGAGCGACACATTCAGTACTTC; CDR3: CASSPPERHIQYF
D: TRBD2; V: TRBV5-4; J: TRBJ2-1; size: -; DNA: TGTGCCAGCAGCCGAGGTACTAGCGGGACGTACAATGAGCAGTTCTTC; CDR3: CASSRGTSGTYNEQFF
D: -; V: TRBV9; J: TRBJ1-4; size: few; DNA: TGTGCCAGCAGCCCCTGGGGGACTACAACTAATGAAAAACTGTTTTTT; CDR3: CASSPWGTTTNEKLFF
D: -; V: TRBV5-1; J: TRBJ2-1; size: -; DNA: TGCGCCAGCAGCCTGGATGGGGAGCGGTACAATGAGCAGTTCTTC; CDR3: CASSLDGERYNEQFF
D: TRBD1; V: TRBV7-8; J: TRBJ2-7; size: -; DNA: TGTGCCAGCCCTCACCCCCGGGACAGTACCTACGAGCAGTACTTC; CDR3: CASPHPRDSTYEQYF
D: TRBD2; V: TRBV6-6; J: TRBJ2-3; size: -; DNA: TGTGCCAGCAGCTATAGGACTAGCGGGAGTGCAGATACGCAGTATTTT; CDR3: CASSYRTSGSADTQYF
D: TRBD2; V: TRBV5-1; J: TRBJ2-7; size: -; DNA: TGCGCCAGCAGCTTATCCCCCTTGATGGGCGGGAGCGGAGAGCAGTACTTC; CDR3: CASSLSPLMGGSGEQYF
D: TRBD2; V: TRBV19; J: TRBJ2-1; size: -; DNA: TGTGCCAGTAGTACGGGACTAGATAGGATTGAGCAGTTCTTC; CDR3: CASSTGLDRIEQFF
D: -; V: TRBV29-1; J: TRBJ2-3; size: -; DNA: TGCAGCGCCCTACAGGGTGGGACAGATACGCAGTATTTT; CDR3: CSALQGGTDTQYF
D: TRBD1; V: TRBV6-5; J: TRBJ1-4; size: few; DNA: TGTGCCAGCAGCCGGACAGGGGCAGGGGAAAAACTGTTTTTT; CDR3: CASSRTGAGEKLFF
D: -; V: TRBV6-5; J: TRBJ2-3; size: -; DNA: TGTGCCAGCAGACCGCGGAGCGCAGATACGCAGTATTTT; CDR3: CASRPRSADTQYF
D: -; V: TRBV27; J: TRBJ2-3; size: -; DNA: TGTGCCAGCAAACAGGGTAGGCTCACAGATACGCAGTATTTT; CDR3: CASKQGRLTDTQYF
D: -; V: TRBV7-9; J: TRBJ1-2; size: -; DNA: TGTGCCAGCAGCTTACTACGACAGACAAACTATGGCTACACCTTC; CDR3: CASSLLRQTNYGYTF
D: -; V: TRBV5-6; J: TRBJ2-5; size: -; DNA: TGTGCCAGCAGCCCCCGCAGGGCGCAGGCCCAGTACTTC; CDR3: CASSPRRAQAQYF
D: TRBD1; V: TRBV19; J: TRBJ1-4; size: -; DNA: TGTGCCAGTAGACCCTTCGGACAGGGCGCCGATGAGAGACTGTTTTTT; CDR3: CASRPFGQGADERLFF
D: TRBD1; V: TRBV11-1; J: TRBJ1-1; size: -; DNA: TGTGCCAGCAGCTACCTGCCCGGGACAGGGGCGGGTGAAGCTTTCTTT; CDR3: CASSYLPGTGAGEAFF
D: -; V: TRBV6-1; J: TRBJ1-5; size: few; DNA: TGTGCCAGCAGTACGCGTGAGGGTCAGCCCCAGCATTTT; CDR3: CASSTREGQPQHF
D: TRBD2; V: TRBV4-3; J: TRBJ2-2; size: -; DNA: TGCGCCAGCAGCCAAGATCGAAGCGGGAGTAACACCGGGGAGCTGTTTTTT; CDR3: CASSQDRSGSNTGELFF
D: TRBD1; V: TRBV7-9; J: TRBJ2-7; size: -; DNA: TGTGCCAGCAGCTCCGGATGGGGGACAGCCTCCTCCTACGAGCAGTACTTC; CDR3: CASSSGWGTASSYEQYF
D: -; V: TRBV5-1; J: TRBJ2-5; size: -; DNA: TGCGCCAGCAGCTTGGGTTCAACTGACAGGTTGAGGCAGTACTTC; CDR3: CASSLGSTDRLRQYF
D: TRBD1; V: TRBV5-1; J: TRBJ2-7; size: once; DNA: TGCGCCAGCAGCTTGGCCCGGGCAGGGGGTAGCTCCTACGAGCAGTACTTC; CDR3: CASSLARAGGSSYEQYF